These T cell receptor beta chains were read from a single sample in a study of T cells expressing NK-cell markers. TCRdb re-called the 5' RACE reads and catalogs CDR3 proteins one per entry, DNA excluded. The record lists some 150,000 distinct CDR3 sequences, of which the ten most abundant hold roughly an eighth. Sequencing was carried out using blood T cells: a sorted CD56 or NKG2C T cell subset, CD4+ or CD8+ T cells, or bulk PBMC T cells (not recorded which). The receptors shown here come from a man aged 18 to 35 in good health. The CDR3 runs from the conserved cysteine through the conserved F or W.

TRBV5-5	TRBJ1-5	CASSFQGTDQPQHF
TRBV6-5	TRBJ2-5	CASSRDWETQYF
TRBV30	TRBJ2-1	CAWSTGTGAFHEQFF
TRBV12-3/TRBV12-4	TRBJ2-3	CASSEGTTLEGTDTQYF
TRBV20-1	TRBJ2-7	CSARDLPPLSYEQYF
TRBV11-1	TRBJ1-2	CASSFLGTRDRAVEDGYTF
TRBV6-5	TRBJ2-7	CASSYSNVRLPSYEQYF
TRBV6-1	TRBJ2-1	CASRGLAGVNEQFF
TRBV19	TRBJ2-1	CASSMGLHQQFF
TRBV6-2/TRBV6-3	TRBJ2-7	CASTFRSEQYF
TRBV3-1	TRBJ2-5	CASSQELLSPGAQYF
TRBV7-9	TRBJ2-2	CASSQPPNTGELFF
TRBV5-5	TRBJ1-4	CASSLPDEANEKLFF
TRBV14	TRBJ2-1	CASSQDLYRVSEQFF
TRBV24-1	TRBJ2-2	CATSDASGNTGELFF
TRBV27	TRBJ2-1	CATRFPGEVDEQFF
TRBV4-2	TRBJ1-1	CASSRIGGDNTEAFF
TRBV5-1	TRBJ1-3	CASGEGQYSGNTIYF
TRBV6-5	TRBJ2-5	CASSYTGQGNQETQYF
TRBV6-6	TRBJ2-7	CASTPRLGEQYF
TRBV12-5	TRBJ2-7	CASGLDPGTGLYEQYF
TRBV7-8	TRBJ1-1	CASSAGDPEAFF
TRBV4-1	TRBJ2-1	CASRDGQTSSYNEQFF
TRBV14	TRBJ2-4	CASSRTGIAKNIQYF
TRBV25-1	TRBJ1-6	CATRGPTDSPLHF
TRBV4-1	TRBJ2-1	CASSPLGEGTNEQFF
TRBV7-9	TRBJ2-2	CAHAQGITGELFF
TRBV15	TRBJ1-3	CATSTDRGQGNTIYF
TRBV29-1	TRBJ1-1	CSVELQQNTEAFF
TRBV28	TRBJ2-2	CASSLLGLAGLTGELFF
TRBV6-1	TRBJ2-1	CASSSGLAGNEQFF
TRBV20-1	TRBJ2-3	CSARDLLMADTQYF
TRBV12-3/TRBV12-4	TRBJ2-3	CASSPIAGVGADTQYF
TRBV5-6	TRBJ2-4	CASSLGQGAVKNIQYF
TRBV10-3	TRBJ2-2	CAIQLGGTSGELFF
TRBV5-6	TRBJ2-5	CASSLGRPQETQYF
TRBV20-1	TRBJ2-3	CSARDHSGRFTDTQYF
TRBV6-2/TRBV6-3	TRBJ2-1	CASGEGELSGRASWNEQFF
TRBV9	TRBJ2-1	CASSVAPRGTGSSREQFF
TRBV6-5	TRBJ2-2	CASSTGTGELFF
TRBV19	TRBJ2-1	CASTPVRAAINEQFF
TRBV11-1	TRBJ2-2	CASSRENPGELFF
TRBV6-2/TRBV6-3	TRBJ2-1	CASSYSMYAEREGSQNEQFF
TRBV6-4	TRBJ2-3	CARDRQSPSDTQYF
TRBV4-1	TRBJ2-3	CASSQTGLAGEDTQYF
TRBV12-3/TRBV12-4	TRBJ2-1	CAGGDGGFLNEQFF
TRBV7-3	TRBJ2-3	CASSHRLTPDTQYF
TRBV24-1	TRBJ2-1	CATSELGFTNEQFF
TRBV6-5	TRBJ2-7	CASSFSPGGQEQYF
TRBV4-2	TRBJ2-3	CASSQKVGVVRTGRASTDTQYF
TRBV12-3/TRBV12-4	TRBJ2-2	CASRLPLTNTGELFF
TRBV11-2	TRBJ2-7	CASSSYPGTGTYEQYF
TRBV29-1	TRBJ2-5	CSVPGQLQETQYF
TRBV11-1	TRBJ2-3	CASTILPGPSTDTQYF
TRBV29-1	TRBJ2-1	CSVSGTGTFNEQFF
TRBV6-6	TRBJ2-5	CASKGAVGKTQYF
TRBV14	TRBJ2-2	CASSSLGTGELFF
TRBV5-6	TRBJ2-7	CASSRTGTATYEQYF
TRBV12-3/TRBV12-4	TRBJ1-4	CASSPINDREKLFF